This T cell receptor (beta chain) emerged from a study of beta chain features in type 1 diabetes. The study's findings and limits: All four CD4+ subsets of Type 1 diabetes patients contained TCRB CDR3s that were moderately but significantly shorter.

This clone occurred a few times. Its cognate antigen is unknown. Sequenced material consisted of expressed TCRB transcripts (all of the isolated RNA was reverse transcribed). The assay was immunoSEQ multiplex PCR, and TCRdb's table has in-frame clones only and misses some. The sample holds 600,000 or so clones, roughly an eighth seen once. This TCR came from a man aged 25 to 40 with type 1 diabetes. Source material: naive CD4+ T cells from blood.

The CDR3 reads CASSSGIHTDTQYF. In DNA form, the CDR3 reads TGTGCCAGCAGCTCCGGGATCCACACAGATACGCAGTATTTT. The V and J genes are TRBV7-6 and TRBJ2-3; possible D gene TRBD2, 5 bases. Between the trimmed V and J ends, which lost 4 bases and 2 bases, there was a span of 10 bases. Germline CDR1 SGHVS, CDR2 FNYEAQ. CDR3 length: 14 amino acids.